The rows below give T cell receptor beta chains drawn from one sample of a study of blood T cell repertoires in COVID-19. Using immunoSEQ multiplex PCR, the repertoire was profiled, and TCRdb retains in-frame clones only, with some absent. The table records around 170,000 clones, about 88% of them present only once. What was sequenced was PBMCs or T cells enriched from blood (not recorded which). The receptors shown here come from a woman aged 50 to 60 who had recovered from COVID-19. Both conserved end residues are part of each CDR3. Each record gives: J gene, clone size, D gene, V gene, CDR3 DNA, CDR3 protein. D genes are given only for firm matches. Clone size appears in some rows only: once, few, many, or a class for an expanded clone.

TRBJ1-1,NA,NA,TRBV28,TGTGCCAGCACCTCCTTCGAGAGGGAAGCTTTCTTT,CASTSFEREAFF
TRBJ1-4,NA,NA,TRBV5-1,TGCGCCAGCAGCTTGACCCGGGCCAGGGATGAAAAACTGTTTTTT,CASSLTRARDEKLFF
TRBJ1-1,once,NA,TRBV5-1,TGCGCCAGCAGCACCTCCGAATGGGCAAACACTGAAGCTTTCTTT,CASSTSEWANTEAFF
TRBJ1-4,NA,TRBD1,TRBV2,TGTGCCAGCAGTTGGGACAGGGGAGGAGGTGAAAAACTGTTTTTT,CASSWDRGGGEKLFF
TRBJ2-1,NA,TRBD2,TRBV4-3,TGCGCCAGCAGCCAAGAGGCCAGCGGGAGTTACAATGAGCAGTTCTTC,CASSQEASGSYNEQFF
TRBJ2-3,once,TRBD1,TRBV5-1,TGCGCCAGCAGCAGGGGACAGGGCACAGATACGCAGTATTTT,CASSRGQGTDTQYF
TRBJ2-7,few,NA,TRBV5-8,TGTGCCAGCAGCTTCAGGTCAGCCTACGAGCAGTACTTC,CASSFRSAYEQYF
TRBJ2-1,NA,NA,TRBV7-8,TGTGCCAGCAGCGCAAGTCGGGGGTACAATGAGCAGTTCTTC,CASSASRGYNEQFF
TRBJ2-7,NA,NA,TRBV29-1,TGCAGCGTTGAAGTTCCGGGAAGCTCCTACGAGCAGTACTTC,CSVEVPGSSYEQYF
TRBJ1-2,NA,NA,TRBV11-2,TGTGCCAGCAGCTTAGACAGGACTAACTATGGCTACACCTTC,CASSLDRTNYGYTF
TRBJ2-7,NA,TRBD2,TRBV3-1/TRBV3-2,TGTGCCAGCCAACTAGCGGGCTCCTACGAGCAGTACTTC,CASQLAGSYEQYF
TRBJ2-1,NA,NA,TRBV15,TGTGCCACCAGCAGACGAGGTGGGAGGTCCCACGTTGGTGAGCAGTTCTTC,CATSRRGGRSHVGEQFF
TRBJ1-5,NA,NA,TRBV5-1,TGCGCCAGCAGCCCGCGGGGAGGCAATCAGCCCCAGCATTTT,CASSPRGGNQPQHF
TRBJ1-4,NA,NA,TRBV4-1,TGCGCCAGCAGCTTTGCAGCGACTAATGAAAAACTGTTTTTT,CASSFAATNEKLFF
TRBJ2-1,NA,TRBD2,TRBV19,TGTGCCAGTAGTCGGGACTATTACAATGAGCAGTTCTTC,CASSRDYYNEQFF